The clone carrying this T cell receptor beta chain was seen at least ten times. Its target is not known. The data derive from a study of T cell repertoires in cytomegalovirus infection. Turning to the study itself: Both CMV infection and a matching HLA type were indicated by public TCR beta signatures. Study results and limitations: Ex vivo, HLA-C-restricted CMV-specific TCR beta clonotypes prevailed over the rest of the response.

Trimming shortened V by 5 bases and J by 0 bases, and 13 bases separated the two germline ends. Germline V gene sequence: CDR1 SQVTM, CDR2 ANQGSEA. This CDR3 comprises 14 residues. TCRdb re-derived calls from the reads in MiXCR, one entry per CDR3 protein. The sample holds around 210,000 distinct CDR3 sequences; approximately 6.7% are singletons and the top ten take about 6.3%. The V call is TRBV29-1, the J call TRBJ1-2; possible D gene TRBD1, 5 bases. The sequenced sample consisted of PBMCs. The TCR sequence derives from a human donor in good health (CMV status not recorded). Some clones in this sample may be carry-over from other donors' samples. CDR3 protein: CSVPRQTPNYGYTF. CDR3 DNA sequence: TGCAGCGTTCCCCGACAGACGCCTAACTATGGCTACACCTTC.